Following are 31 T cell receptor beta chains from one sample sequenced in a study of blood T cell repertoires in COVID-19. Clones were read by immunoSEQ multiplex PCR, and TCRdb kept only the in-frame ones, dropping some. The repertoire holds over 150,000 clones, with approximately 81% as singletons. What was sequenced was peripheral blood. Receptors were obtained from a middle-aged man with acute or convalescent COVID-19.

The chain employs TRBV6-5 and TRBJ2-1, with 7 bases identical to TRBD2. The trim removed 8 bases at V and 0 bases at J, leaving 4 bases unmatched. CDR1 and CDR2 from the germline V gene are MNHEY and SVGAGI. This CDR3 spans 14 amino acids. For the CDR3, the DNA is TGTGCCAGCTCGCGGGGGAGCTCCTACAATGAGCAGTTCTTC. It specifies CASSRGSSYNEQFF.

The chain combines TRBV10-3 with TRBJ2-7, with TRBD1 matching over 9 bases. The CDR3 spans 16 residues. V trimming: 10 bases; J trimming: 0 bases; junction bases outside the gene matches: 13. Germline assignment: CDR1 ENHRY and CDR2 SYGVKD. CDR3 amino acids: CATKISGTGSSYEQYF. The CDR3 DNA reads as TGTGCCACCAAGATCTCCGGGACAGGGAGCTCCTACGAGCAGTACTTC.

The rearrangement joins TRBV6-5 to TRBJ1-5; D might be TRBD1 (6 bases). CDR1 and CDR2 (germline): MNHEY, SVGAGI. This CDR3 contains 13 residues. V gave up 6 bases and J gave up 6 bases, with 12 bases separating them. The CDR3, as DNA: TGTGCCAGCAGCCAGGGGCCCTCTCAGCCCCAGCATTTT. Translated, it gives CASSQGPSQPQHF.

The genes are TRBV19 and TRBJ2-3; the match to TRBD2 covers 7 bases. This CDR3 has 16 residues. Germline V gene sequence: CDR1 LNHDA, CDR2 SQIVND (reference sequence). Germline trimming cut 6 bases from V and 2 bases from J; bases unmatched to any gene: 11. The CDR3 region is CASRTLRGTLTDTQYF. CDR3 nucleotide sequence: TGTGCCAGTAGGACCCTGCGGGGGACTCTCACAGATACGCAGTATTTT.

J is TRBJ1-4 and V is TRBV2; the D gene is possibly TRBD1 (5 bases). With 8 bases removed from V and 4 bases from J, the gap between germline ends came to 17 bases. The CDR3 is 15 amino acids. Per the germline V gene, CDR1 is SNHLY and CDR2 is FYNNEI. CDR3 DNA sequence: TGTGCCAGCCAAGACCCGCGGGGGAATAATGAAAAACTGTTTTTT. Translating it yields CASQDPRGNNEKLFF.

The rearrangement uses TRBV19 and TRBJ1-2; 8 bases are shared with TRBD1. Germline loops: CDR1 LNHDA, CDR2 SQIVND (reference sequence). Unmatched junction bases numbered 7, after V lost 5 bases and J lost 5 bases. There are 14 residues in the CDR3. The CDR3 DNA reads TGTGCCAGTAGTTCCGGACAGGGAGGGTATGGCTACACCTTC. Encoded protein: CASSSGQGGYGYTF.

V usage is TRBV25-1 and J usage is TRBJ2-1; 7 bases align to TRBD1. The trim removed 4 bases at V and 13 bases at J, leaving 13 bases unmatched. Germline-derived CDR1 and CDR2 are MGHDK and SYGVNS. CDR3 length: 14 residues. The CDR3 region is CASSVRTGSTQQFF. CDR3 nucleotides: TGTGCCAGCAGTGTAAGGACAGGTTCGACGCAACAGTTCTTC.

The CDR3 coding sequence is TGCAGCGTTGAAAGGAGCAATGAGCAGTTCTTC. Its protein product is CSVERSNEQFF. J is TRBJ2-1 and V is TRBV29-1; D remains ambiguous. The CDR3 spans 11 residues. Germline V gives CDR1 SQVTM, CDR2 ANQGSEA. V lost 2 bases and J 6 bases, leaving 5 bases between the germline ends.

The chain uses TRBV7-2 and TRBJ2-7; possibly TRBD2 for D (6 bases). V was clipped by 5 bases and J by 3 bases, with 14 bases between them. This CDR3 spans 14 amino acids. Germline-derived CDR1 and CDR2 are SGHTA and FQGNSA. The CDR3 DNA sequence: TGTGCCAGCAGCCCCCGGGGAGGCCGCTACGAGCAGTACTTC. It yields the protein CASSPRGGRYEQYF.

The chain links TRBV6-5 to TRBJ1-2; no clear D gene. This CDR3 spans 12 amino acids. Trimming removed 0 bases at V and 10 bases at J, with 9 bases between. CDR1 is MNHEY, CDR2 SVGAGI, per germline. In nucleotides, the CDR3 is TGTGCCAGCAGTTACTCCACCAGACACTACACCTTC. It is translated as CASSYSTRHYTF.

This chain joins TRBV7-3 and TRBJ2-1; no clear D. V was cut by 2 bases and J by 9 bases, with 8 bases left in between. The germline gives CDR1 SGHTA, CDR2 FQGTGA. CDR3 length: 12 amino acids. The CDR3 loop reads CASSLYTGEQFF. DNA for the CDR3: TGTGCCAGCAGCTTATACACGGGTGAGCAGTTCTTC.

The chain couples TRBV7-3 to TRBJ2-3, with 7 bases lining up with TRBD1. J gave up 0 bases and V 4 bases, and 10 bases lay outside the gene matches. The CDR3 covers 17 residues. Germline V gives CDR1 SGHTA, CDR2 FQGTGA. DNA for the CDR3: TGTGCCAGCAGCTCCCCGACAGGGAAGACTAGCACAGATACGCAGTATTTT. Protein product: CASSSPTGKTSTDTQYF. Combining the CDR3 with reference TRBV7-3 and TRBJ2-3 gives the whole variable domain GAGVSQTPSNKVTEKGKYVELRCDPISGHTALYWYRQSLGQGPEFLIYFQGTGAADDSGLPNDRFFAVRPEGSVSTLKIQRTERGDSAVYLCASSSPTGKTSTDTQYFGPGTRLTVL.

The chain recombines TRBV11-3 with TRBJ2-3; 9 bases are shared with TRBD1. The V gene's germline CDR1 is SGHNT and CDR2 YENEEA. The CDR3 length is 15 residues. J lost 7 bases, V lost 5 bases, and 10 bases had no gene match. The CDR3 is CASSPTRGQGNTQYF. CDR3 bases: TGTGCCAGCAGCCCGACAAGGGGACAGGGTAATACGCAGTATTTT. The whole variable domain, remainder taken from reference TRBV11-3 and TRBJ2-3, is EAGVVQSPRYKIIEKKQPVAFWCNPISGHNTLYWYLQNLGQGPELLIRYENEEAVDDSQLPKDRFSAERLKGVDSTLKIQPAELGDSAVYLCASSPTRGQGNTQYFGPGTRLTVL.

The chain joins TRBV2 to TRBJ2-6; D gene ambiguous. The germline CDR1 and CDR2 sequences are SNHLY and FYNNEI. The CDR3 is 16 amino acids. V lost 4 bases to trimming and J lost 2 bases, with 12 bases between them. CDR3 in DNA: TGTGCCAGCAGTGTACGACAAGAAGCTGGGGCCAACGTCCTGACTTTC. This sequence encodes CASSVRQEAGANVLTF.

The genes are TRBV3-1 (or the pseudogene TRBV3-2) and TRBJ1-2; TRBD1 agrees at 7 bases. There are 16 residues in the CDR3. V trimming: 4 bases; J trimming: 3 bases; junction bases outside the gene matches: 11. Per germline, CDR1 LGHDT and CDR2 YNNKEL (reference sequence). This chain's CDR3 is CASSLHGTDLHYGYTF. CDR3 sequence (DNA): TGTGCCAGCAGCCTCCACGGGACAGACTTACACTATGGCTACACCTTC.

This chain uses TRBV4-1 with TRBJ2-7; 9 positions agree with TRBD1. The germline V gene encodes CDR1 MGHRA and CDR2 YSYEKL. The length of the CDR3 is 15 residues. V was clipped by 3 bases and J by 4 bases; unmatched bases: 7. In DNA form, the CDR3 reads TGCGCCAGCAGCCAGACAGGGGGAATGGTGTACGAGCAGTACTTC. It encodes CASSQTGGMVYEQYF.

The rearrangement uses TRBV6-2 or TRBV6-3 and TRBJ2-7; 8 nucleotides match TRBD2. CDR1 is MNHEY and CDR2 is SVGEGT in the germline V gene. Losses at the gene ends were 6 bases for V and 6 bases for J; bases not matched to a gene: 7. The CDR3 loop spans 13 amino acids. CDR3 sequence reads: CASSREGQGEQYF. In nucleotides, the CDR3 is TGTGCCAGCAGCCGGGAGGGCCAGGGCGAGCAGTACTTC.

The chain employs TRBV5-1 and TRBJ1-1, with 10 bases lining up with TRBD1. V lost 6 bases to trimming and J lost 4 bases; unmatched junction nucleotides: 3. Per the germline V gene, CDR1 is SGHRS and CDR2 is YFSETQ. The CDR3 is made up of 13 amino acids. The CDR3 protein is CASTWTGGTEAFF. The DNA for the CDR3 is TGCGCCAGCACATGGACAGGGGGCACTGAAGCTTTCTTT.

The rearrangement uses TRBV27 and TRBJ2-5, with TRBD1 matching 9 bases. J lost 3 bases, V lost 5 bases, and 1 base had no gene match. Germline CDR1 and CDR2: MNHEY and SMNVEV (reference sequence). This CDR3 has 13 residues. The DNA for the CDR3 is TGTGCCAGCAGTGGGACAGGGAAAGAGACCCAGTACTTC. This codes for CASSGTGKETQYF.

The chain is built from TRBV6-6 and TRBJ2-5; D unresolved. This CDR3 spans 12 amino acids. Trimming removed 6 bases from V and 1 base from J, with 6 bases in between. Germline assignment: CDR1 MNHNY and CDR2 SVGAGI (reference sequence). CDR3 DNA sequence: TGTGCCAGCAGATCCCTCCAAGAGACCCAGTACTTC. Encoded protein: CASRSLQETQYF.

The genes are TRBV19 and TRBJ2-2; D may be TRBD2 (6 bases). This CDR3 contains 15 residues. The germline CDR1 and CDR2 sequences are LNHDA and SQIVND (reference sequence). V lost 5 bases, J lost 2 bases, and 12 bases lay in between. CDR3 sequence (DNA): TGTGCCAGTAGTCCCCGGGGGTCAAACACCGGGGAGCTGTTTTTT. Protein product: CASSPRGSNTGELFF.

CDR3 loop: CASSITGAEQYF. Here the CDR3 DNA reads TGTGCCAGCAGCATCACAGGTGCCGAGCAGTACTTC. V usage is TRBV7-3 and J usage is TRBJ2-7; D is perhaps TRBD1 (5 bases). Trimming stripped 5 bases from V and 6 bases from J, with 11 bases between. Looked up from germline, CDR1 is SGHTA and CDR2 is FQGTGA. CDR3 length equals 12 residues. Complete variable domain (other parts from reference TRBV7-3 and TRBJ2-7): GAGVSQTPSNKVTEKGKYVELRCDPISGHTALYWYRQSLGQGPEFLIYFQGTGAADDSGLPNDRFFAVRPEGSVSTLKIQRTERGDSAVYLCASSITGAEQYFGPGTRLTVT.

The chain carries TRBV29-1 and TRBJ1-3, with D unclear. V was shortened by 3 bases and J by 1 base, with 4 bases between the two germline ends. The germline gives CDR1 SQVTM, CDR2 ANQGSEA. This CDR3 has 12 amino acids. CDR3 loop: CSVEESGNTIYF. CDR3 nucleotide sequence: TGCAGCGTTGAGGAGTCTGGAAACACCATATATTTT.

This clone has only one observation. V is TRBV27 and J is TRBJ1-1, with TRBD1 matching over 7 bases. The CDR3 is made up of 13 amino acids. The germline gives CDR1 MNHEY, CDR2 SMNVEV (reference sequence). The V segment lost 6 bases and the J segment 5 bases; nucleotides outside the gene matches: 6. DNA for the CDR3: TGTGCCAGCAGAGCGGCAGGGGGAACTGAAGCTTTCTTT. This gives the protein CASRAAGGTEAFF.

The chain combines TRBV20-1 with TRBJ1-5; no clear D gene. The CDR3 is made up of 15 amino acids. CDR1 and CDR2 from the germline V gene are DFQATT and SNEGSKA (reference sequence). V lost 3 bases and J lost 4, with 16 bases in between. The CDR3 is CSASSAQQVNQPQHF. CDR3 nucleotides: TGCAGTGCTAGTTCCGCACAGCAAGTTAATCAGCCCCAGCATTTT.

The chain carries TRBV30 and TRBJ1-2; no clear D. The CDR3 consists of 11 residues. Trimming shortened V by 4 bases and J by 3 bases, and 6 bases separated the two germline ends. The V gene's germline CDR1 is GTSNPN and CDR2 SVGIG (reference sequence). The CDR3 coding sequence is TGTGCCTGGACCCGGGACTATGGCTACACCTTC. Translating it yields CAWTRDYGYTF.

This sequence joins TRBV2 and TRBJ1-2; TRBD1 is a possible D gene (5 bases). In germline, CDR1 is SNHLY, CDR2 FYNNEI. V was clipped by 2 bases and J by 7 bases, with 14 bases between them. This CDR3 spans 14 amino acids. For the CDR3, the DNA is TGTGCCAGCAGTGAAAGAATGGGGGGTTCTGGCTACACCTTC. This translates into CASSERMGGSGYTF. The full variable domain, completed using reference TRBV2 and TRBJ1-2, is EPEVTQTPSHQVTQMGQEVILRCVPISNHLYFYWYRQILGQKVEFLVSFYNNEISEKSEIFDDQFSVERPDGSNFTLKIRSTKLEDSAMYFCASSERMGGSGYTFGSGTRLTVV.

This clone was recorded once. The chain joins TRBV10-3 to TRBJ1-1; D remains ambiguous. Trimming took off 6 bases at V and 7 bases at J, with 15 bases between the two ends. This CDR3 contains 13 residues. Germline loops: CDR1 ENHRY, CDR2 SYGVKD. In nucleotides, the CDR3 is TGTGCCATCAGCTTGAGGGAAGAGAATGAAGCTTTCTTT. Protein: CAISLREENEAFF.

The gene calls are TRBV30 and TRBJ2-7; 8 bases line up with TRBD1. The ends lost 4 bases at V and 7 bases at J; junction bases unmatched: 12. CDR1 and CDR2 (germline): GTSNPN, SVGIG (reference sequence). This CDR3 spans 14 amino acids. CDR3 in DNA: TGTGCCTGGACTGTGGGGACAGGCCCTGTGGAGCAGTACTTC. Protein: CAWTVGTGPVEQYF.

The V gene is TRBV5-6, the J gene TRBJ1-5; a weak D match, TRBD1 (5 bases). Germline CDR1 SGHDT, CDR2 YYEEEE. V gave up 1 base and J gave up 3 bases, with 17 bases separating them. The CDR3 spans 17 residues. The CDR3 sequence is CASSLNKGRTNNQPQHF. The CDR3 nucleotides read TGTGCCAGCAGCTTGAATAAGGGGCGGACGAACAATCAGCCCCAGCATTTT.

This clone was seen once. The chain links TRBV9 to TRBJ1-1, with a weak D call TRBD1 (5 bases). From germline, CDR1 is SGDLS and CDR2 YYNGEE. The CDR3 length is 15 residues. The V end lost 0 bases, the J end lost 4 bases, and 13 bases lay between the germline ends. For the CDR3, the DNA is TGTGCCAGCAGCGTAGTGGCGGGGGGGGTCACTGAAGCTTTCTTT. Translated: CASSVVAGGVTEAFF.